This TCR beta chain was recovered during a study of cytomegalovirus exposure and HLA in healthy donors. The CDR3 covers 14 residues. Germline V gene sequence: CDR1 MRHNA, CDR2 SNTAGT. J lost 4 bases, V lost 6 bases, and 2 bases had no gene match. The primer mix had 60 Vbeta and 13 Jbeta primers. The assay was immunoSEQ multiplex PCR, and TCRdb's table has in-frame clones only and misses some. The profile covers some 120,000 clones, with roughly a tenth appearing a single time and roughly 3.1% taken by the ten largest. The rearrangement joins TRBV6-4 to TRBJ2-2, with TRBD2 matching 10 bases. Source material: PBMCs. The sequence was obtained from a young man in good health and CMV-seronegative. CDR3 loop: CASRLAGSTGELFF. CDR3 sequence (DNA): TGTGCCAGCAGACTAGCGGGAAGCACCGGGGAGCTGTTTTTT.